Shown below are 27 T cell receptor beta chains from a single sample sequenced in a study of blood T cell repertoires in COVID-19. Repertoires were generated with immunoSEQ multiplex PCR, while TCRdb's copy carries only in-frame clones and drops some. The sample lists about 170,000 clones, approximately 85% seen once, with approximately 7% in the top ten. The specimen was peripheral blood. The receptors were sampled from a man of 80 years or more with COVID-19, enrolled during active disease.

The rearrangement joins TRBV7-2 to TRBJ2-1, with 12 nucleotides matching TRBD2. Germline CDR1 SGHTA, CDR2 FQGNSA. This CDR3 comprises 17 residues. Trimming removed 2 bases from V and 6 bases from J; junction bases left unmatched: 8. This chain's CDR3 is CASSLFLAGGPLNEQFF. DNA of the CDR3: TGTGCCAGCAGCTTATTCCTAGCGGGGGGGCCGCTCAATGAGCAGTTCTTC.

This chain's CDR3 is CASSFTRVDEQYF. CDR3 in DNA: TGTGCCAGCAGCTTTACTCGGGTCGACGAGCAGTACTTC. The chain carries TRBV7-3 and TRBJ2-7; D is unresolved. The V end was cut by 3 bases, the J end by 5 bases, with 11 bases between. The CDR3 loop spans 13 amino acids. Germline CDR1 SGHTA, CDR2 FQGTGA.

The chain uses TRBV7-2 and TRBJ2-2; 9 bases line up with TRBD2. There are 17 residues in the CDR3. The germline V gene encodes CDR1 SGHTA and CDR2 FQGNSA. The trim removed 2 bases at V and 5 bases at J, leaving 9 bases unmatched. CDR3 protein: CASSLSSGATGTGELFF. CDR3 nucleotides: TGTGCCAGCAGCTTATCTAGCGGGGCAACGGGGACCGGGGAGCTGTTTTTT.

The genes are TRBV2 and TRBJ1-2; 7 nucleotides align to TRBD1. Germline CDR1 reads SNHLY; CDR2 reads FYNNEI. This CDR3 is built from 15 residues. The V gene end was trimmed by 0 bases and the J gene end by 6 bases; junction bases not matched to a gene: 7. The DNA for the CDR3 is TGTGCCAGCAGTGAAGCGAGACAGGGAGGACATGGCTACACCTTC. Amino acid sequence: CASSEARQGGHGYTF. Supplemented by reference TRBV2 and TRBJ1-2, the full variable domain reads EPEVTQTPSHQVTQMGQEVILRCVPISNHLYFYWYRQILGQKVEFLVSFYNNEISEKSEIFDDQFSVERPDGSNFTLKIRSTKLEDSAMYFCASSEARQGGHGYTFGSGTRLTVV.

The rearrangement joins TRBV11-2 to TRBJ2-1; D is possibly TRBD1 (6 bases). The CDR3 length is 14 residues. The V end lost 5 bases, the J end lost 6 bases, and 14 bases lay between the germline ends. Germline V gene sequence: CDR1 SGHAT, CDR2 FQNNGV. CDR3 in DNA: TGTGCCAGCAGCCGACGGACAGAGACCAATGAGCAGTTCTTC. Amino acid sequence: CASSRRTETNEQFF.

V and J are TRBV28 and TRBJ2-3; D is unresolved. The CDR3 has 12 residues. V lost 5 bases to trimming and J lost 6 bases, with 9 bases between them. Germline loops: CDR1 MDHEN, CDR2 SYDVKM. CDR3: CASSTRVDTQYF. CDR3 nucleotide sequence: TGTGCCAGCAGTACTCGAGTTGATACGCAGTATTTT.

The chain uses TRBV11-2 and TRBJ2-1, with TRBD2 matching over 8 bases. V lost 7 bases, J lost 4 bases, and 9 bases stayed unmatched. The CDR3 contains 15 residues. Germline V gene sequence: CDR1 SGHAT, CDR2 FQNNGV. The CDR3 protein is CASTLGRGEYNEQFF. In DNA form, the CDR3 reads TGTGCCAGCACCCTTGGGCGGGGGGAATACAATGAGCAGTTCTTC. The complete variable domain, with remaining parts taken from reference TRBV11-2 and TRBJ2-1, reads EAGVAQSPRYKIIEKRQSVAFWCNPISGHATLYWYQQILGQGPKLLIQFQNNGVVDDSQLPKDRFSAERLKGVDSTLKIQPAKLEDSAVYLCASTLGRGEYNEQFFGPGTRLTVL.

The chain is built from TRBV5-5 and TRBJ2-5; 14 bases fit TRBD2. The CDR3 is made up of 19 amino acids. Germline V lookup: CDR1 SGHKS, CDR2 YYEKEE (reference sequence). Unmatched junction bases numbered 9, after V lost 0 bases and J lost 2 bases. This CDR3 is CASSLAGTSGGAPQETQYF. As DNA, the CDR3 is TGTGCCAGCAGCTTGGCCGGGACTAGCGGGGGAGCCCCTCAAGAGACCCAGTACTTC.

The chain employs TRBV29-1 and TRBJ1-2, with 9 nucleotides matching TRBD1. Germline CDR1 SQVTM, CDR2 ANQGSEA. The ends lost 4 bases at V and 1 base at J; junction bases unmatched: 7. This CDR3 spans 15 amino acids. The CDR3 is CSVVRGQGINYGYTF. The DNA for the CDR3 is TGCAGCGTTGTCCGCGGACAGGGGATTAACTATGGCTACACCTTC.

This chain joins TRBV2 and TRBJ1-1; D is unresolved. Trimming removed 8 bases at V and 2 bases at J, with 12 bases between. The CDR3 sequence is 13 residues long. CDR1 SNHLY and CDR2 FYNNEI come from the germline V gene. The CDR3 region has the DNA TGTGCCAGCTGGAGGGCAGTAAACACTGAAGCTTTCTTT. Its translation is CASWRAVNTEAFF.

The chain couples TRBV7-3 to TRBJ1-1, with TRBD1 matching 10 bases. Trimming took 1 base from V and 7 from J; bases not matched to a gene: 12. The CDR3 has 17 residues. Germline CDR1 SGHTA, CDR2 FQGTGA. This CDR3 reads CASSLIPRTGGAIEAFF. The CDR3 DNA follows: TGTGCCAGCAGCTTAATCCCCAGGACAGGGGGAGCGATTGAAGCTTTCTTT.

The chain has TRBV4-2 and TRBJ1-3, with 9 bases fitting TRBD1. Germline V gives CDR1 LGHNA, CDR2 YNFKEQ. The CDR3 has 16 residues. The J segment lost 4 bases and the V segment lost 0 bases, leaving 4 bases of the junction unmatched. The DNA of the CDR3 is TGTGCCAGCAGCCAAGAGACAGGGGGGGCGGGAAACACCATATATTTT. Its protein product is CASSQETGGAGNTIYF.

The chain joins TRBV9 to TRBJ2-7; 8 positions match TRBD1. The CDR3 runs 15 residues. V trimming: 4 bases; J trimming: 2 bases; junction bases outside the gene matches: 8. Germline V lookup: CDR1 SGDLS, CDR2 YYNGEE. This CDR3 reads CASSPRQGSAYEQYF. In DNA, the CDR3 is TGTGCCAGCAGCCCACGACAGGGGAGCGCCTACGAGCAGTACTTC.

V is TRBV5-1 and J is TRBJ1-2, with D maybe TRBD1 (5 bases). V was trimmed by 2 bases and J by 6 bases, leaving 14 bases between them. The CDR3 sequence is 14 residues long. Germline values: CDR1 SGHRS, CDR2 YFSETQ. CDR3 region: CASSLQDFSNGYTF. CDR3 coding DNA: TGCGCCAGCAGCTTACAGGATTTCTCAAATGGCTACACCTTC.

The table lists this clone with a count of one. The chain links TRBV11-2 to TRBJ2-5, with 7 bases lining up with TRBD1. The CDR3 sequence is 14 residues long. The V gene end was trimmed by 4 bases and the J gene end by 4 bases; junction bases not matched to a gene: 6. Germline assignment: CDR1 SGHAT and CDR2 FQNNGV. The CDR3 here is CASSSSTGRETQYF. The DNA of the CDR3 is TGTGCCAGCAGCTCCTCGACAGGGAGAGAGACCCAGTACTTC.

V is TRBV11-2 and J is TRBJ2-7; D is ambiguous. The ends were cut back, 1 base at V and 0 bases at J, with 13 bases in the middle. The CDR3 is 16 residues long. Germline CDR1 reads SGHAT; CDR2 reads FQNNGV. The CDR3 sequence is CASSLAPHGGSYEQYF. CDR3 DNA: TGTGCCAGCAGCTTAGCCCCTCACGGCGGCTCCTACGAGCAGTACTTC. Using reference TRBV11-2 and TRBJ2-7 for the parts outside the CDR3, the full variable domain is EAGVAQSPRYKIIEKRQSVAFWCNPISGHATLYWYQQILGQGPKLLIQFQNNGVVDDSQLPKDRFSAERLKGVDSTLKIQPAKLEDSAVYLCASSLAPHGGSYEQYFGPGTRLTVT.

The CDR3, as DNA: TGCGCCAGCAGCCCCGGGGGACGGGACAATGAGCAGTTCTTC. Translated, it gives CASSPGGRDNEQFF. The rearrangement uses TRBV5-1 and TRBJ2-1; D perhaps matches TRBD2 (6 bases). The CDR3 is 14 amino acids. The germline V gene has CDR1 SGHRS and CDR2 YFSETQ. V dropped 4 bases and J dropped 5 bases, with 13 bases sitting between them.

The chain carries TRBV5-8 and TRBJ2-3; a weak D match, TRBD1 (6 bases). The V gene lost 4 bases and the J gene lost 0 bases, with 15 bases spanning the gap. The CDR3 extends over 16 amino acids. The germline CDR1 and CDR2 sequences are SGHTS and YDEGEE. Here the CDR3 reads CASSPGQSPSTDTQYF. CDR3 nucleotide sequence: TGTGCCAGCAGCCCAGGACAGAGTCCTAGCACAGATACGCAGTATTTT. The variable domain in full, completed from reference TRBV5-8 and TRBJ2-3, reads EAGVTQSPTHLIKTRGQQATLRCSPISGHTSVYWYQQALGLGLQFLLWYDEGEERNRGNFPPRFSGRQFPNYSSELNVNALELEDSALYLCASSPGQSPSTDTQYFGPGTRLTVL.

The chain employs TRBV5-6 and TRBJ1-2, with 7 bases aligning to TRBD1. V gave up 3 bases and J gave up 1 base; unmatched junction bases: 6. Per germline, CDR1 SGHDT and CDR2 YYEEEE. The CDR3 is made up of 15 amino acids. The CDR3 DNA reads TGTGCCAGCAGCTCGAGGGGGCTACTTAACTATGGCTACACCTTC. Its translation is CASSSRGLLNYGYTF.

The J gene is TRBJ2-5, the V gene TRBV2; 9 bases fit TRBD1. The germline CDR1 and CDR2 sequences are SNHLY and FYNNEI. V gave up 6 bases and J gave up 5 bases; unmatched junction bases: 7. The CDR3 runs to 14 residues. CDR3 coding DNA: TGTGCCAGCAGGGCGACAGGGGGGAGCGAGACCCAGTACTTC. This gives the protein CASRATGGSETQYF.

The chain has TRBV4-3 and TRBJ2-2; D unresolved. Germline loops: CDR1 LGHNA, CDR2 YSLEER. The CDR3 loop spans 12 amino acids. V was cut by 1 base and J by 7 bases, with 4 bases left in between. CDR3 in amino acids: CASSQGSGELFF. The CDR3 DNA follows: TGCGCCAGCAGCCAAGGGAGCGGGGAGCTGTTTTTT.

The chain employs TRBV2 and TRBJ1-1, with D uncertain. Germline CDR1 reads SNHLY; CDR2 reads FYNNEI. V was trimmed by 4 bases and J by 3 bases, leaving 9 bases between them. The CDR3 sequence is 13 residues long. The CDR3 protein is CASSAEGYTEAFF. In nucleotides, the CDR3 is TGTGCCAGCAGTGCCGAGGGCTACACTGAAGCTTTCTTT.

The chain joins TRBV3-1 (or the pseudogene TRBV3-2) to TRBJ2-5, with D possibly being TRBD2 (6 bases). This CDR3 is 15 amino acids long. CDR1 is LGHDT and CDR2 is YNNKEL in the germline V gene (reference sequence). Trimming left V 5 bases short and J 4 bases short, with 17 bases between. The CDR3 loop reads CASSFGDWGRETQYF. The DNA for the CDR3 is TGTGCCAGCAGCTTCGGGGACTGGGGGAGAGAGACCCAGTACTTC.

The V gene is TRBV6-5, the J gene TRBJ1-1, with D possibly TRBD1 on 6 matching bases. There are 15 residues in the CDR3. The V gene lost 9 bases and the J gene lost 2 bases, with 19 bases spanning the gap. In germline, CDR1 is MNHEY, CDR2 SVGAGI. The CDR3 sequence: CASTPKGGGNTEAFF. CDR3 DNA: TGTGCCAGTACGCCTAAGGGCGGGGGCAACACTGAAGCTTTCTTT.

The chain is built from TRBV7-2 and TRBJ1-1; possible D gene TRBD1, 6 bases. The CDR3 has 13 residues. V was cut by 1 base and J by 6 bases, with 9 bases left in between. The germline V gene encodes CDR1 SGHTA and CDR2 FQGNSA. CDR3 coding DNA: TGTGCCAGCAGCTTAGACAGGGTGTCTGAAGCTTTCTTT. This encodes CASSLDRVSEAFF. Drawing the rest from reference TRBV7-2 and TRBJ1-1, the complete variable domain is GAGVSQSPSNKVTEKGKDVELRCDPISGHTALYWYRQSLGQGLEFLIYFQGNSAPDKSGLPSDRFSAERTGGSVSTLTIQRTQQEDSAVYLCASSLDRVSEAFFGQGTRLTVV.

The chain uses TRBV2 and TRBJ2-5, with 9 bases aligning to TRBD2. With 6 bases clipped from V and 4 bases from J, the junction kept 12 bases outside the gene matches. The CDR3 has 16 amino acids. Germline values: CDR1 SNHLY, CDR2 FYNNEI. The CDR3 spells CASSGGLAPVGETQYF. The CDR3 nucleotides are TGTGCCAGCAGCGGGGGACTAGCCCCAGTCGGAGAGACCCAGTACTTC.

The chain uses TRBV6-6 and TRBJ1-2; 7 nucleotides line up with TRBD1. V lost 6 bases to trimming and J lost 3 bases; unmatched junction nucleotides: 25. Germline loops: CDR1 MNHNY, CDR2 SVGAGI (reference sequence). CDR3 size: 20 residues. The CDR3 loop is CASSLPLPTGKNRRDYGYTF. CDR3 bases: TGTGCCAGCAGCTTACCTTTGCCGACAGGGAAGAACCGTCGTGACTATGGCTACACCTTC.